The T cell receptor (beta chain) under discussion was sequenced for a study of Tregs in tolerant kidney transplant recipients. Here immunoSEQ multiplex PCR was the method, and the copy in TCRdb shows in-frame clones only, minus some. Here the sample table reports some 25,000 clones. Study conclusions and caveats: Few patients were studied, so findings need validation in larger groups. Nucleotide sequences could not be compared across some patients' samples due to primer changes. No direct test of biological reproducibility was done here.

Mixed chimerism was transient after nonmyeloablative marrow transplants from related graft donors. CD4+CD25+CD127- Tregs, CD4+CD25- non-Tregs, CD4 and CD8 cells were sorted. The CDR3 is 13 residues long. CDR1 and CDR2 from the germline V gene are DFQATT and SNEGSKA (reference sequence). Trimming cost V 3 bases and J 5 bases, with 13 bases left between them. Concerning this clone itself: Its specificity is not known. Read sequence stops 3 residues before the CDR3 end, and the germline J gene provides the missing end.

This clonotype was sampled from a human patient who received a combined kidney and bone marrow transplant. Some T cells may be transferred from the graft donor. Here the sequenced sample was CD4+ T cells from blood (PBMCs), taken 6 months after the transplant. The rearrangement uses TRBV20-1 and TRBJ2-5; no reliable D call. CDR3 DNA (partial): TGCAGTGCTAGTAACCCAAACGGGGAGACC. It translates to CSASNPNGET. The whole CDR3 is CSASNPNGETQYF.